These 28 T cell receptor beta chains were sequenced from one sample in a study of OX40 agonist ivuxolimab in advanced cancers. Sequenced by immunoSEQ multiplex PCR; TCRdb stores in-frame clones only, minus some. Of approximately 82,000 clones in the sample, approximately 87% were seen once. This specimen consisted of CD4+ or CD8+ T cells sorted from blood, obtained in a trial of the OX40 agonist ivuxolimab. These receptors all stem from an adult with an advanced solid tumor such as melanoma, head and neck, liver or kidney cancer.

This clone occurred a few times. This chain connects TRBV19 to TRBJ1-2; D uncertain. The CDR3 is 13 amino acids. From germline, CDR1 is LNHDA and CDR2 SQIVND (reference sequence). V gave up 4 bases and J gave up 5 bases, with 11 bases separating them. CDR3 in amino acids: CASSKDGSYGYTF. In DNA, the CDR3 is TGTGCCAGTAGTAAGGACGGTTCATATGGCTACACCTTC.

V gene TRBV4-2 combines with J gene TRBJ1-6; D is undetermined. V dropped 1 base and J dropped 7 bases, with 11 bases sitting between them. Germline V gene data show CDR1 as LGHNA and CDR2 as YNFKEQ. The CDR3 has 15 residues. The CDR3 region is CASSQGYPENSPLHF. The CDR3 DNA follows: TGTGCCAGCAGCCAAGGGTACCCGGAGAATTCACCCCTCCACTTT.

The chain employs TRBV5-5 and TRBJ2-7, with D unresolved. The CDR3 is made up of 14 amino acids. The V gene lost 1 base and the J gene lost 1 base, with 9 bases spanning the gap. Germline-derived CDR1 and CDR2 are SGHKS and YYEKEE (reference sequence). CDR3 sequence reads: CASSLMAESYEQYF. CDR3 coding DNA: TGTGCCAGCAGCTTGATGGCGGAGTCCTACGAGCAGTACTTC.

The chain is built from TRBV18 and TRBJ2-6; 7 bases are a match to TRBD2. This CDR3 has 18 residues. Germline V lookup: CDR1 KGHSH, CDR2 LQKENI. The V and J ends lost 3 bases and 1 base, in that order; junction bases with no gene match: 9. The CDR3 spells CASSPGSGVGSGANVLTF. The CDR3 nucleotides read TGTGCCAGCTCACCCGGGAGCGGGGTTGGGTCTGGGGCCAACGTCCTGACTTTC.

This chain links TRBV18 with TRBJ2-5, with 8 bases aligning to TRBD1. Germline lookup yields CDR1 KGHSH and CDR2 LQKENI. J gave up 7 bases and V 0 bases, and 4 bases lay outside the gene matches. This CDR3 is 14 amino acids long. CDR3 coding DNA: TGTGCCAGCTCACCACCCACAGGGGGAGGGACCCAGTACTTC. Protein product: CASSPPTGGGTQYF.

The chain uses TRBV18 and TRBJ2-3, with D possibly matching TRBD2 (7 bases). Germline CDR1 and CDR2: KGHSH and LQKENI. With 3 bases removed from V and 5 bases from J, the gap between germline ends came to 18 bases. CDR3 length equals 16 residues. The CDR3 protein is CASSPRAGARLDTQYF. The CDR3 DNA reads as TGTGCCAGCTCACCGAGGGCGGGGGCCCGCCTAGATACGCAGTATTTT.

The chain couples TRBV7-2 to TRBJ2-1, with 12 nucleotides matching TRBD2. There are 15 residues in the CDR3. Germline V lookup: CDR1 SGHTA, CDR2 FQGNSA. Unmatched junction bases numbered 9, after V lost 5 bases and J lost 10 bases. CDR3 sequence reads: CASSQRTSGTLEQFF. The CDR3 bases are TGTGCCAGCAGCCAGAGGACTAGCGGGACTCTGGAGCAGTTCTTC.

J is TRBJ2-4 and V is TRBV7-3; the D gene is possibly TRBD1 (6 bases). This CDR3 has 13 residues. Germline V gene data show CDR1 as SGHTA and CDR2 as FQGTGA. Trimming stripped 5 bases from V and 8 bases from J, with 13 bases between. In DNA form, the CDR3 reads TGTGCCAGCAGCAAGGGGGATGCGGACATTCAGTACTTC. Translation gives CASSKGDADIQYF. The variable domain in full, with the rest retrieved from reference TRBV7-3 and TRBJ2-4, is GAGVSQTPSNKVTEKGKYVELRCDPISGHTALYWYRQSLGQGPEFLIYFQGTGAADDSGLPNDRFFAVRPEGSVSTLKIQRTERGDSAVYLCASSKGDADIQYFGAGTRLSVL.

The J gene is TRBJ2-3, the V gene TRBV2; TRBD2 is a possible D gene (7 bases). The CDR3 is made up of 17 amino acids. Between the trimmed V and J ends, which lost 2 bases and 1 base, there was a span of 16 bases. CDR1 and CDR2 from the germline V gene are SNHLY and FYNNEI. CDR3 nucleotide sequence: TGTGCCAGCAGTGAAATGAGGGGGGGCTCGGGCACAGATACGCAGTATTTT. It specifies CASSEMRGGSGTDTQYF.

The genes are TRBV4-3 and TRBJ1-2; D might be TRBD1 (5 bases). Germline V gives CDR1 LGHNA, CDR2 YSLEER. This CDR3 comprises 17 residues. Trimming removed 1 base from V and 0 bases from J, with 15 bases in between. CDR3 protein: CASSQGAGLAANYGYTF. As DNA, the CDR3 is TGCGCCAGCAGCCAAGGGGCGGGACTAGCAGCTAACTATGGCTACACCTTC.

This chain links TRBV5-1 with TRBJ2-5; 7 bases agree with TRBD2. The CDR3 spans 16 residues. Germline trimming cut 0 bases from V and 2 bases from J; bases unmatched to any gene: 7. From germline, CDR1 is SGHRS and CDR2 YFSETQ. The CDR3 sequence: CASSLERGGRQETQYF. CDR3 DNA: TGCGCCAGCAGCTTGGAACGGGGAGGGAGGCAAGAGACCCAGTACTTC.

In the case of this clone: At the DNA level, this CDR3 is encoded by other sequences in the same sample as well. The chain is built from TRBV7-2 and TRBJ1-2, with unresolved D. The CDR3 covers 12 residues. Germline V gene sequence: CDR1 SGHTA, CDR2 FQGNSA. The V end lost 1 base, the J end lost 5 bases, and 5 bases lay between the germline ends. CDR3 protein: CASSLGDYGYTF. Written as DNA, the CDR3 is TGTGCCAGCAGCTTAGGGGATTATGGCTACACCTTC. Supplemented by reference TRBV7-2 and TRBJ1-2, the full variable domain reads GAGVSQSPSNKVTEKGKDVELRCDPISGHTALYWYRQSLGQGLEFLIYFQGNSAPDKSGLPSDRFSAERTGGSVSTLTIQRTQQEDSAVYLCASSLGDYGYTFGSGTRLTVV.

This clone was detected once. The rearrangement joins TRBV5-1 to TRBJ2-1; 9 bases align to TRBD1. V shed 4 bases and J 8 bases; nucleotides not matched to a gene: 7. Germline CDR1 SGHRS, CDR2 YFSETQ. This CDR3 has 14 amino acids. The CDR3 bases are TGCGCCAGCAGCCGGACAGGGGATATCGATGAGCAGTTCTTC. This sequence encodes CASSRTGDIDEQFF.

This chain uses TRBV5-1 with TRBJ2-5; D ambiguous. This CDR3 spans 17 amino acids. Germline CDR1 is SGHRS and CDR2 is YFSETQ. Trimming took off 0 bases at V and 5 bases at J, with 20 bases between the two ends. CDR3 in DNA: TGCGCCAGCAGCTTGGAGGGTGTAAGGTTTCTCCGGGAGACCCAGTACTTC. Translation: CASSLEGVRFLRETQYF. Combining the CDR3 with reference TRBV5-1 and TRBJ2-5 gives the whole variable domain KAGVTQTPRYLIKTRGQQVTLSCSPISGHRSVSWYQQTPGQGLQFLFEYFSETQRNKGNFPGRFSGRQFSNSRSEMNVSTLELGDSALYLCASSLEGVRFLRETQYFGPGTRLLVL.

The chain has TRBV18 and TRBJ2-7; 9 nucleotides match TRBD1. Looked up from germline, CDR1 is KGHSH and CDR2 is LQKENI. V was pared by 3 bases and J by 3 bases, with 6 bases of the junction left unmatched. The CDR3 is 15 amino acids. The CDR3 is CASSPRTGADYEQYF. CDR3 coding DNA: TGTGCCAGCTCACCCCGGACAGGGGCCGACTACGAGCAGTACTTC.

The chain recombines TRBV10-3 with TRBJ1-5; TRBD1 is a possible D gene (6 bases). The CDR3 has 14 amino acids. V was clipped by 4 bases and J by 6 bases, with 13 bases between them. Germline CDR1 ENHRY, CDR2 SYGVKD. The CDR3 reads CAISGGGGFQPQHF. DNA of the CDR3: TGTGCCATCAGTGGTGGCGGGGGCTTTCAGCCCCAGCATTTT.

V and J are TRBV21-1 and TRBJ2-2; the table assigns TRBD2, which was not confirmed against the DNA. TRBV21-1 is an annotated pseudogene. The CDR3 consists of 19 residues. CDR3 amino acids: CASSKIGPAGETNTGELFF. For the CDR3, the DNA is TGTGCCAGCAGCAAAATTGGGCCCGCGGGGGAGACGAACACCGGGGAGCTGTTTTTT.

The rearrangement links TRBV7-9 to TRBJ2-7; TRBD1 agrees at 11 bases. The CDR3 is made up of 16 amino acids. CDR1 is SEHNR, CDR2 FQNEAQ, per germline (reference sequence). V was pared by 0 bases and J by 7 bases, with 8 bases of the junction left unmatched. As DNA, the CDR3 is TGTGCCAGCAGCTTAGCGTTTGGACAGGGGGCGGGGGAGCAGTACTTC. This translates into CASSLAFGQGAGEQYF.

The V call is TRBV5-6, the J call TRBJ2-1, with 10 bases matching TRBD2. V lost 1 base to trimming and J lost 10 bases; unmatched junction nucleotides: 2. In germline, CDR1 is SGHDT, CDR2 YYEEEE. The CDR3 consists of 13 residues. CDR3 amino acids: CASSLTSGEEQFF. CDR3 in DNA: TGTGCCAGCAGCTTGACTAGCGGGGAAGAGCAGTTCTTC.

About this clone itself: The sample carries other DNA sequences with the same CDR3. This chain links TRBV6-5 with TRBJ1-2; tentative D call: TRBD1 (5 bases). Germline V gene sequence: CDR1 MNHEY, CDR2 SVGAGI. The CDR3 is made up of 15 amino acids. The V end was cut by 0 bases, the J end by 1 base, with 9 bases between. The CDR3 sequence: CASSYSSGSNYGYTF. The CDR3 nucleotides are TGTGCCAGCAGTTACTCGTCAGGGAGTAACTATGGCTACACCTTC.

This clone was picked up one time. The chain recombines TRBV7-2 with TRBJ1-2; D perhaps matches TRBD1 (6 bases). CDR3 length equals 13 residues. V was pared by 2 bases and J by 3 bases, with 7 bases between. Germline-derived CDR1 and CDR2 are SGHTA and FQGNSA. This CDR3 reads CASSLSGDYGYTF. For the CDR3, the DNA is TGTGCCAGCAGCTTATCAGGGGACTATGGCTACACCTTC. The full variable domain, rest sourced from reference TRBV7-2 and TRBJ1-2, is GAGVSQSPSNKVTEKGKDVELRCDPISGHTALYWYRQSLGQGLEFLIYFQGNSAPDKSGLPSDRFSAERTGGSVSTLTIQRTQQEDSAVYLCASSLSGDYGYTFGSGTRLTVV.

This chain joins TRBV15 and TRBJ1-5; no clear D. This CDR3 has 12 amino acids. Germline lookup yields CDR1 LNHNV and CDR2 YYDKDF (reference sequence). Between the trimmed V and J ends, which lost 4 bases and 5 bases, there was a span of 6 bases. The DNA for the CDR3 is TGTGCCACCAGCATAACGGATCAGCCCCAGCATTTT. It encodes CATSITDQPQHF.

This chain connects TRBV11-2 to TRBJ1-5; TRBD1 might be the D (6 bases). CDR3 length equals 13 residues. Deletions cut 3 bases from V and 6 bases from J, with 9 bases between. Germline CDR1 is SGHAT and CDR2 is FQNNGV. The CDR3: CASSFQGGQPQHF. CDR3 coding DNA: TGTGCCAGCAGCTTCCAAGGGGGTCAGCCCCAGCATTTT.

This chain links TRBV2 with TRBJ2-6, with D possibly being TRBD2 (5 bases). The CDR3 is made up of 17 amino acids. The ends were cut back, 2 bases at V and 3 bases at J, with 14 bases in the middle. Germline CDR1 SNHLY, CDR2 FYNNEI. The CDR3 loop is CASSESAGGYGANVLTF. For the CDR3, the DNA is TGTGCCAGCAGTGAAAGCGCTGGCGGGTATGGGGCCAACGTCCTGACTTTC.

This clone was recorded once. The chain links TRBV30 to TRBJ2-5; D ambiguous. From germline, CDR1 is GTSNPN and CDR2 SVGIG (reference sequence). The CDR3 has 13 amino acids. V lost 0 bases, J lost 1 base, and 6 bases lay in between. In DNA form, the CDR3 reads TGTGCCTGGAGTGTAGTCAGCCAAGAGACCCAGTACTTC. Amino acids: CAWSVVSQETQYF.

This sequence joins TRBV11-2 and TRBJ1-4, with 9 positions matching TRBD1. The germline CDR1 and CDR2 sequences are SGHAT and FQNNGV. CDR3 size: 14 residues. J gave up 8 bases and V 5 bases, and 6 bases lay outside the gene matches. The CDR3 is CASSQGQGKEKLFF. The CDR3, as DNA: TGTGCCAGCAGCCAGGGACAGGGTAAGGAAAAACTGTTTTTT.

The J gene is TRBJ1-5, the V gene TRBV19; 9 positions agree with TRBD1. CDR1 and CDR2 from the germline V gene are LNHDA and SQIVND (reference sequence). With 0 bases clipped from V and 3 bases from J, the junction kept 9 bases outside the gene matches. The CDR3 has 18 amino acids. This chain's CDR3 is CASSIDGRTGATNQPQHF. In DNA form, the CDR3 reads TGTGCCAGTAGTATAGATGGAAGGACAGGGGCGACCAATCAGCCCCAGCATTTT.

The chain employs TRBV10-3 and TRBJ1-3, with D perhaps matching TRBD1 (6 bases). V lost 3 bases and J lost 4, with 10 bases in between. The CDR3 has 14 residues. CDR1 and CDR2 (germline): ENHRY, SYGVKD. The CDR3: CAISDRGEGNTIYF. CDR3 DNA sequence: TGTGCCATCAGTGACAGGGGTGAAGGAAACACCATATATTTT.